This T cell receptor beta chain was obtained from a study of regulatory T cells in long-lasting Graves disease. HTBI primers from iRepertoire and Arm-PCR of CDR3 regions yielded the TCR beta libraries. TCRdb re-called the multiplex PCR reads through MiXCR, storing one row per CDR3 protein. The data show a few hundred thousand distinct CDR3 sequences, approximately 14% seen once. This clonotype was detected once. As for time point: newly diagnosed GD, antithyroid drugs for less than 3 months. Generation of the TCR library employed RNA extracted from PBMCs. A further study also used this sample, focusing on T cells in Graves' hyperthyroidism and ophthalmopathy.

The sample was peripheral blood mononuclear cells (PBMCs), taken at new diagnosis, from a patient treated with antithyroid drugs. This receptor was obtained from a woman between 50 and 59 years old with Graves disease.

CDR3 amino acids: CATSTSLLAAKYNEQFF. CDR3 in DNA: TGTGCCACCAGCACCTCCCTACTAGCGGCGAAATACAATGAGCAGTTCTTC. The rearrangement uses TRBV15 and TRBJ2-1; 8 nucleotides agree with TRBD2. The CDR3 length is 17 residues. Trimming cost V 4 bases and J 4 bases; bases outside gene matches: 12. Germline V CDR1 and CDR2: LNHNV, YYDKDF (reference sequence).